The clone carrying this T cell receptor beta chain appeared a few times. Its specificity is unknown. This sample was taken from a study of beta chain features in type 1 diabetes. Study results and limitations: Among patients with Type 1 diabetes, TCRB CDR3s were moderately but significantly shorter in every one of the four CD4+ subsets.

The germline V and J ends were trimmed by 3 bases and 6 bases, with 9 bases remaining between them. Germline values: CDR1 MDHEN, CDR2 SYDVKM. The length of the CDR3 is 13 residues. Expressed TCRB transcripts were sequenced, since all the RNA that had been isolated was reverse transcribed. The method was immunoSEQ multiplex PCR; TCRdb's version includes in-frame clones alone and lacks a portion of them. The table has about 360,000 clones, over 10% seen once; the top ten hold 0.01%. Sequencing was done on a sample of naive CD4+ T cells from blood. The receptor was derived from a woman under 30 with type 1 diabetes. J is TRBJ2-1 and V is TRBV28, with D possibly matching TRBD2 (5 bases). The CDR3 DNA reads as TGTGCCAGCAGTTTGGGAGTAGGCAATGAGCAGTTCTTC. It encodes CASSLGVGNEQFF. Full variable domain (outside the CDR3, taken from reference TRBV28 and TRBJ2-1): DVKVTQSSRYLVKRTGEKVFLECVQDMDHENMFWYRQDPGLGLRLIYFSYDVKMKEKGDIPEGYSVSREKKERFSLILESASTNQTSMYLCASSLGVGNEQFFGPGTRLTVL.